These 23 T cell receptor beta chains share one sample of origin, sequenced in a study of T cell responses to AZD1222 COVID-19 vaccine. TCRdb's copy holds only in-frame clones and misses some; the assay was immunoSEQ multiplex PCR. The sample yields roughly 110,000 clones, about nine tenths seen once. This material consisted of peripheral blood, taken on day 0 of AZD1222 vaccination. The receptor source for this set is an adult in good health.

In DNA, the CDR3 is TGCGCCAGCAGCCCGTTCCCGGGTCCTAGGGTCGACGAGCAGTACTTC. Protein product: CASSPFPGPRVDEQYF. The chain links TRBV4-1 to TRBJ2-7; D remains unclear. The CDR3 spans 16 residues. Trimming shortened V by 4 bases and J by 5 bases, and 21 bases separated the two germline ends. The V gene's germline CDR1 is MGHRA and CDR2 YSYEKL.

V is TRBV15 and J is TRBJ1-2; D is unclear. Germline lookup yields CDR1 LNHNV and CDR2 YYDKDF (reference sequence). V dropped 1 base and J dropped 7 bases, with 13 bases sitting between them. The CDR3 totals 14 residues. CDR3 loop: CATSRGGDLGGYTF. CDR3 in DNA: TGTGCCACCAGCAGAGGCGGGGATCTGGGTGGCTACACCTTC.

The V gene is TRBV24-1, the J gene TRBJ1-2; TRBD1 matches at 10 bases. This CDR3 region has 15 residues. Per the germline V gene, CDR1 is KGHDR and CDR2 is SFDVKD. V gave up 3 bases and J gave up 4 bases; unmatched junction bases: 4. CDR3 nucleotide sequence: TGTGCCACCAGTGATGGAGGGACAGGGGTCTATGGCTACACCTTC. Its translation is CATSDGGTGVYGYTF.

V and J are TRBV5-4 and TRBJ2-5; D unclear. The CDR3 consists of 14 residues. The germline V gene has CDR1 SGHNT and CDR2 YYREEE (reference sequence). Trimming shortened V by 0 bases and J by 0 bases, and 6 bases separated the two germline ends. CDR3 bases: TGTGCCAGCAGCTTGGGGCGGTACCAAGAGACCCAGTACTTC. It encodes CASSLGRYQETQYF.

V gene TRBV28 combines with J gene TRBJ2-2; 9 bases agree with TRBD1. In germline, CDR1 is MDHEN, CDR2 SYDVKM. CDR3 length: 16 amino acids. V shed 4 bases and J 12 bases; nucleotides not matched to a gene: 15. The CDR3 protein is CASSSPLLGQGNKLFF. The CDR3 bases are TGTGCCAGCAGTTCCCCACTCCTGGGACAGGGAAATAAGCTGTTTTTT.

CDR3 sequence reads: CASSPPSSGGNNEQYF. For the CDR3, the DNA is TGTGCCAGCTCACCACCGTCTAGCGGGGGGAACAACGAGCAGTACTTC. The chain combines TRBV18 with TRBJ2-7; 11 nucleotides match TRBD2. This CDR3 is built from 16 residues. Per germline, CDR1 KGHSH and CDR2 LQKENI. The J segment lost 5 bases and the V segment lost 0 bases, leaving 6 bases of the junction unmatched.

The V gene is TRBV7-2, the J gene TRBJ1-1; unclear D gene. The CDR3 is 14 residues long. The germline V gene encodes CDR1 SGHTA and CDR2 FQGNSA. The V gene lost 2 bases and the J gene lost 5 bases, with 12 bases spanning the gap. The chain's CDR3 is CASSLYSALTEAFF. The CDR3 DNA reads TGTGCCAGCAGCTTATACAGCGCCCTTACTGAAGCTTTCTTT. Together with reference TRBV7-2 and TRBJ1-1, the CDR3 gives the full variable domain: GAGVSQSPSNKVTEKGKDVELRCDPISGHTALYWYRQSLGQGLEFLIYFQGNSAPDKSGLPSDRFSAERTGGSVSTLTIQRTQQEDSAVYLCASSLYSALTEAFFGQGTRLTVV.

The rearrangement joins TRBV5-6 to TRBJ1-6; D gene ambiguous. Trimming took 1 base from V and 9 from J, leaving 8 bases between them. CDR1 is SGHDT and CDR2 is YYEEEE in the germline V gene. The CDR3 runs to 13 residues. In DNA, the CDR3 is TGTGCCAGCAGCTTGCAGGACGTTTCACCCCTCCACTTT. It translates to CASSLQDVSPLHF.

This clone occurred once. This sample also contains other DNA sequences that code for the same CDR3. CDR3 bases: TGTGCCACCAGCAGAGACAGGTCCTACGAGCAGTACTTC. Its protein product is CATSRDRSYEQYF. The genes are TRBV15 and TRBJ2-7; no definite D call. This CDR3 is 13 amino acids long. V lost 0 bases to trimming and J lost 1 base, with 4 bases between them. Germline V gene sequence: CDR1 LNHNV, CDR2 YYDKDF (reference sequence). Complete variable domain (other parts from reference TRBV15 and TRBJ2-7): DAMVIQNPRYQVTQFGKPVTLSCSQTLNHNVMYWYQQKSSQAPKLLFHYYDKDFNNEADTPDNFQSRRPNTSFCFLDIRSPGLGDTAMYLCATSRDRSYEQYFGPGTRLTVT.

V and J are TRBV14 and TRBJ1-3; D is possibly TRBD1 (6 bases). This CDR3 has 15 residues. Germline V lookup: CDR1 SGHDN, CDR2 FVKESK. Trimming stripped 3 bases from V and 2 bases from J, with 11 bases between. The CDR3, as DNA: TGTGCCAGCAGCCATGTTGGGGGCACTGGAAACACCATATATTTT. Protein: CASSHVGGTGNTIYF.

The chain joins TRBV5-1 to TRBJ2-3; 8 bases line up with TRBD1. Germline CDR1 SGHRS, CDR2 YFSETQ. J was trimmed by 0 bases and V by 0 bases; bases with no gene match: 6. There are 17 residues in the CDR3. The CDR3: CASSLGPGQASTDTQYF. As DNA, the CDR3 is TGCGCCAGCAGCTTGGGCCCGGGACAGGCCAGCACAGATACGCAGTATTTT.

The chain has TRBV2 and TRBJ2-1, with TRBD2 matching over 13 bases. The CDR3 has 15 residues. Germline CDR1 reads SNHLY; CDR2 reads FYNNEI. The J segment lost 7 bases and the V segment lost 9 bases, leaving 9 bases of the junction unmatched. The CDR3 is CARRTLAGGPNEQFF. In DNA, the CDR3 is TGTGCCAGAAGGACACTAGCGGGAGGGCCGAATGAGCAGTTCTTC.

The chain carries TRBV28 and TRBJ2-5; 8 bases are a match to TRBD1. V trimming: 7 bases; J trimming: 3 bases; junction bases outside the gene matches: 10. This CDR3 has 15 amino acids. The germline V gene encodes CDR1 MDHEN and CDR2 SYDVKM. CDR3 sequence (DNA): TGTGCCAGCAAACGGGACAGGAAAATTAAAGAGACCCAGTACTTC. Encoded protein: CASKRDRKIKETQYF. The full variable domain, completed using reference TRBV28 and TRBJ2-5, is DVKVTQSSRYLVKRTGEKVFLECVQDMDHENMFWYRQDPGLGLRLIYFSYDVKMKEKGDIPEGYSVSREKKERFSLILESASTNQTSMYLCASKRDRKIKETQYFGPGTRLLVL.

The chain recombines TRBV30 with TRBJ1-1, with a weak D call TRBD1 (6 bases). This CDR3 region has 13 residues. CDR1 and CDR2 (germline): GTSNPN, SVGIG (reference sequence). Trimming left V 5 bases short and J 2 bases short, with 12 bases between. The CDR3 sequence: CAWETGYNTEAFF. CDR3 nucleotides: TGTGCCTGGGAGACAGGCTACAACACTGAAGCTTTCTTT.

The gene calls are TRBV7-2 and TRBJ2-5, with 7 nucleotides matching TRBD1. The germline V gene encodes CDR1 SGHTA and CDR2 FQGNSA. Trimming took 3 bases from V and 2 from J; bases not matched to a gene: 6. This CDR3 is 15 amino acids long. The CDR3 DNA reads as TGTGCCAGCAGCTTGAGGGGGCTAGGACAAGAGACCCAGTACTTC. Amino acids: CASSLRGLGQETQYF.

V is TRBV19 and J is TRBJ1-5; D remains ambiguous. This CDR3 comprises 12 residues. The germline V gene encodes CDR1 LNHDA and CDR2 SQIVND (reference sequence). Trimming removed 0 bases at V and 5 bases at J, with 2 bases between. The CDR3 spells CASSIEDQPQHF. CDR3 sequence (DNA): TGTGCCAGTAGTATAGAGGATCAGCCCCAGCATTTT.

The table lists this clone with a count of one. The chain uses TRBV19 and TRBJ1-6; 7 bases line up with TRBD1. This CDR3 has 14 amino acids. Trimming removed 3 bases from V and 8 bases from J; junction bases left unmatched: 4. CDR1 LNHDA and CDR2 SQIVND come from the germline V gene (reference sequence). CDR3 residues: CASSIRGPDSPLHF. DNA of the CDR3: TGTGCCAGTAGTATTAGGGGGCCGGATTCACCCCTCCACTTT.

The chain recombines TRBV2 with TRBJ1-2; 7 nucleotides agree with TRBD1. The CDR3 has 15 residues. The trim removed 4 bases at V and 4 bases at J, leaving 9 bases unmatched. Germline V gives CDR1 SNHLY, CDR2 FYNNEI. The CDR3 bases are TGTGCCAGCAGTGTCATTGACAGGGTGGGCTATGGCTACACCTTC. This translates into CASSVIDRVGYGYTF.

V usage is TRBV7-8 and J usage is TRBJ2-3; a weak D match, TRBD2 (6 bases). The V gene lost 10 bases and the J gene lost 2 bases, with 16 bases spanning the gap. This CDR3 has 14 amino acids. Germline-derived CDR1 and CDR2 are SGHVS and FQNEAQ. The CDR3 loop is CATTSGLHTDTQYF. CDR3 coding DNA: TGTGCCACAACATCGGGACTGCACACAGATACGCAGTATTTT.

V is TRBV4-3 and J is TRBJ2-7; D gene unclear. The CDR3 loop spans 15 amino acids. CDR1 and CDR2 from the germline V gene are LGHNA and YSLEER. The V end was cut by 0 bases, the J end by 0 bases, with 9 bases between. The CDR3 nucleotides are TGCGCCAGCAGCCAAGATGCCGGAATCTCCTACGAGCAGTACTTC. It yields the protein CASSQDAGISYEQYF.

The chain links TRBV28 to TRBJ2-1; 7 bases fit TRBD2. Per the germline V gene, CDR1 is MDHEN and CDR2 is SYDVKM. V lost 2 bases to trimming and J lost 2 bases; unmatched junction nucleotides: 6. The CDR3 has 16 residues. The CDR3: CASSLIAAGAYNEQFF. Here the CDR3 DNA reads TGTGCCAGCAGTTTAATAGCGGCGGGAGCCTACAATGAGCAGTTCTTC.

The chain combines TRBV12-3 or TRBV12-4 with TRBJ2-5; 7 positions agree with TRBD2. This CDR3 is 13 amino acids long. J was trimmed by 5 bases and V by 5 bases; bases with no gene match: 5. CDR3: CASSRQGGETQYF. For the CDR3, the DNA is TGTGCCAGCAGTCGTCAGGGAGGGGAGACCCAGTACTTC.

The gene calls are TRBV28 and TRBJ2-7; 7 nucleotides line up with TRBD1. There are 15 residues in the CDR3. Germline loops: CDR1 MDHEN, CDR2 SYDVKM. The junction had 10 bases not matched to a gene; V was cut back by 4 bases and J by 4 bases. CDR3 DNA: TGTGCCAGCAGTTCTCTGGCAGGGGGTCGGTACGAGCAGTACTTC. It translates to CASSSLAGGRYEQYF.